This entry describes one TCR beta chain. Germline CDR1 reads SGHDT; CDR2 reads YYEEEE. CDR3 length equals 15 residues. Trimming stripped 6 bases from V and 1 base from J, with 16 bases between. The data were taken from a study of blood T cell repertoires in COVID-19. In the original processing: From reference gene primer amplification, estimates of nucleated cell counts were derived. Only in-frame clones appear in the TCRdb table, and some are missing; sequencing was by immunoSEQ multiplex PCR. V and J calls plus clone size are reproduced from that table; the DNA served to infer D and trimming. This sample has approximately 75,000 clones, with around 74% found just once.

This chain joins TRBV5-6 and TRBJ1-1; D possibly corresponds to TRBD1 (5 bases). The material sequenced was peripheral blood. The receptor's source is a human donor with acute or convalescent COVID-19. The donor label of this sample is uncertain. CDR3 coding DNA: TGTGCCAGCACCTTAGGGGTAGGGTCGAACACTGAAGCTTTCTTT. This encodes CASTLGVGSNTEAFF.